In this sample, the clone carrying this T cell receptor (beta chain) turned up many times. Its antigen remains unidentified. The record originates from a study of regulatory T cells in long-lasting Graves disease. Study outcomes and limitations: Patients with persistent disease shared fewer than 3,500 public clonotypes, outpacing the 900 to 1,000 shared by new patients.

The germline CDR1 and CDR2 sequences are SEHNR and FQNEAQ (reference sequence). This CDR3 region has 16 residues. Trimming removed 5 bases from V and 0 bases from J, with 14 bases in between. Time point: newly diagnosed GD, antithyroid drugs for less than 3 months. Extracted RNA from PBMCs served as the source of the TCR library. The EDTA tubes were filled with around 9.2 milliliters of drawn peripheral blood. Arm-PCR of CDR3 regions and iRepertoire HTBI primers were used to build TCR beta libraries. TCRdb reanalysed the multiplex PCR reads using MiXCR and keeps one entry per CDR3 protein. This table has approximately 210,000 distinct CDR3 sequences, around 19% appearing once.

This receptor was identified in a female donor with Graves disease. Sequencing was performed on peripheral blood mononuclear cells (PBMCs), taken at new diagnosis, from a patient treated with antithyroid drugs. This chain joins TRBV7-9 and TRBJ2-4; a weak D match, TRBD2 (5 bases). CDR3 in DNA: TGTGCCAGCAGCGGCCCGCTCGCGGGAGCCAAAAACATTCAGTACTTC. This codes for CASSGPLAGAKNIQYF.